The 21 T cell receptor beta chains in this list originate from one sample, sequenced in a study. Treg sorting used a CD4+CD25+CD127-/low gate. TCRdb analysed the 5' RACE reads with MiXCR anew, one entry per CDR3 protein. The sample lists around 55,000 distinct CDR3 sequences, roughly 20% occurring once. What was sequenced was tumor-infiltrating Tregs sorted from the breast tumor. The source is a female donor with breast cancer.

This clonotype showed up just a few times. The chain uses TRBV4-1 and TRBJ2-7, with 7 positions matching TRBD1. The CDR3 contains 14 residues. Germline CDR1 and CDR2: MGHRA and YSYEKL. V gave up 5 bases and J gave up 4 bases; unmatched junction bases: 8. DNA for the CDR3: TGCGCCAGCAGCTCCACAGGGGATGCGTACGAGCAGTACTTC. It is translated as CASSSTGDAYEQYF.

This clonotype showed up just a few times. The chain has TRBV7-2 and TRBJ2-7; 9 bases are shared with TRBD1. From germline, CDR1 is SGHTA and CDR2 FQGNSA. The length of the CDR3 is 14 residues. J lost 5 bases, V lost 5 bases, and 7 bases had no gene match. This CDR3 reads CASSRDRVSDEQYF. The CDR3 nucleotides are TGTGCCAGCAGCCGGGACAGGGTCTCGGACGAGCAGTACTTC.

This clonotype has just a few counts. The chain's CDR3 is CASSLPGSTTQYF. The CDR3 DNA reads TGTGCCAGCAGCTTACCCGGGTCAACTACGCAGTATTTT. J is TRBJ2-3 and V is TRBV7-9, with D unclear. Trimming removed 2 bases at V and 8 bases at J, with 11 bases between. This CDR3 is built from 13 residues. Germline loops: CDR1 SEHNR, CDR2 FQNEAQ (reference sequence).

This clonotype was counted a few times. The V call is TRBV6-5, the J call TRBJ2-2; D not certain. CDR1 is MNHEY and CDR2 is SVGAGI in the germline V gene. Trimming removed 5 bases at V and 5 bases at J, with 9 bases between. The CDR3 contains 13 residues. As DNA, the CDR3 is TGTGCCAGCAGTCGACTGGGAACCGGGGAGCTGTTTTTT. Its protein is CASSRLGTGELFF.

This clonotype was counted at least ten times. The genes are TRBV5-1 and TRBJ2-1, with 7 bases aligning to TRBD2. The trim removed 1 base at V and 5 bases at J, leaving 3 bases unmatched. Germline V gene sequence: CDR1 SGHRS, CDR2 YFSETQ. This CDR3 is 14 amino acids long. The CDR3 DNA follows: TGCGCCAGCAGCTTGACGGGAGGAAACAATGAGCAGTTCTTC. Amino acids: CASSLTGGNNEQFF.

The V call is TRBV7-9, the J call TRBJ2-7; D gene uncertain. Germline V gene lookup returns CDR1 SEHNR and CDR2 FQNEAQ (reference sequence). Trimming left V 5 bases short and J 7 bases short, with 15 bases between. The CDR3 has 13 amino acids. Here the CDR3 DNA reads TGTGCCAGCAGCCAACCCCGGGCCGGGGAGCAGTACTTC. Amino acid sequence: CASSQPRAGEQYF.

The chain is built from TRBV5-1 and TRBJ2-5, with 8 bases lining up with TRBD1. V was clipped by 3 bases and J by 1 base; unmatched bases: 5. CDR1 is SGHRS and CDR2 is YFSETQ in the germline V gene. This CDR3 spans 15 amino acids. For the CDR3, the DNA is TGCGCCAGCAGCTCCCGAGACAGGGGCCAAGAGACCCAGTACTTC. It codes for CASSSRDRGQETQYF.

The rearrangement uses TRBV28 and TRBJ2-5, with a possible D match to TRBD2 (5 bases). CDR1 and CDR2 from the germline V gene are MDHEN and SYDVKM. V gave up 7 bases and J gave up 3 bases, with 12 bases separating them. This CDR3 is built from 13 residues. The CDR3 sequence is CASTLTREETQYF. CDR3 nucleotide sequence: TGTGCCAGCACCTTAACGAGGGAAGAGACCCAGTACTTC. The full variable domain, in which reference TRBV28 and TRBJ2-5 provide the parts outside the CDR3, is DVKVTQSSRYLVKRTGEKVFLECVQDMDHENMFWYRQDPGLGLRLIYFSYDVKMKEKGDIPEGYSVSREKKERFSLILESASTNQTSMYLCASTLTREETQYFGPGTRLLVL.

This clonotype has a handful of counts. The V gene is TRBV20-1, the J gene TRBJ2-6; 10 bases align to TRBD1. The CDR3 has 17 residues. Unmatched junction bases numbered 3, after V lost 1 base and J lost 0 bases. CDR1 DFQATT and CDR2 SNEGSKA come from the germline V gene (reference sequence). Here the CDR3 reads CSARGTGGTSGANVLTF. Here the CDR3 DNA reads TGCAGTGCTAGAGGGACAGGGGGAACCTCTGGGGCCAACGTCCTGACTTTC.

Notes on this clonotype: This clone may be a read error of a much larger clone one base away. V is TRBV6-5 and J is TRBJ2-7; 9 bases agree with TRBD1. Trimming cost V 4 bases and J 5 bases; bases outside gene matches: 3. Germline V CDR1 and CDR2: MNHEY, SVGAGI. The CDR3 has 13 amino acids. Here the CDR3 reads CASSSGQGDEQYF. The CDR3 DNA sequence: TGTGCCAGCAGTTCGGGACAGGGCGACGAGCAGTACTTC.

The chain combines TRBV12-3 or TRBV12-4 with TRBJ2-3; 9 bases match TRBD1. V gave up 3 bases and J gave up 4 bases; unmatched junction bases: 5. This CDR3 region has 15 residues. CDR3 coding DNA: TGTGCCAGCAGTTTGGGGGACAGGGCAGCAGATACGCAGTATTTT. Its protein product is CASSLGDRAADTQYF.

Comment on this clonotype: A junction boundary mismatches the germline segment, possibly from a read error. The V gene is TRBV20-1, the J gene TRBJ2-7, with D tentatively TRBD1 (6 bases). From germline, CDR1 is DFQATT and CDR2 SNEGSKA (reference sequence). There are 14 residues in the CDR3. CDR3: CSAPDSFLSCEQYF. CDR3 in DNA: TGCAGTGCTCCGGACAGTTTTCTCTCCTGCGAGCAGTACTTC.

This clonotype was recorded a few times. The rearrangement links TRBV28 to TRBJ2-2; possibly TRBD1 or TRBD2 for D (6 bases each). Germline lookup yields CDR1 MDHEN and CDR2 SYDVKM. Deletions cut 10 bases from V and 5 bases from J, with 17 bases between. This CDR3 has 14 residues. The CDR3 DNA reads TGTGCCACCTCTCGGGCGGGACAAACCGGGGAGCTGTTTTTT. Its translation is CATSRAGQTGELFF.

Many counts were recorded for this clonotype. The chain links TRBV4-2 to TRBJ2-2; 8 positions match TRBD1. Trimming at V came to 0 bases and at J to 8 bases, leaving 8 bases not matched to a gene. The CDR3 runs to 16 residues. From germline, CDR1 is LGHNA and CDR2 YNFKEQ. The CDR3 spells CASSQDGDRGAGELFF. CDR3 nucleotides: TGTGCCAGCAGCCAAGATGGAGACAGGGGCGCAGGGGAGCTGTTTTTT.

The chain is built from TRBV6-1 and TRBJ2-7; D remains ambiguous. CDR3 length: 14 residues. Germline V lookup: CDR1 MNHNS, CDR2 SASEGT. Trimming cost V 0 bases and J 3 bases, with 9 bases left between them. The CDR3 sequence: CASSEAWQFYEQYF. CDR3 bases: TGTGCCAGCAGTGAAGCCTGGCAGTTCTACGAGCAGTACTTC.

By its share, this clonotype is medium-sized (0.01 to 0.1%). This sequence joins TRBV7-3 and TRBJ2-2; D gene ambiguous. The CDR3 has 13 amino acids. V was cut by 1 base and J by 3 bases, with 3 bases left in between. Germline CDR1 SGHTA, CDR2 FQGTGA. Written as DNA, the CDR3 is TGTGCCAGCAGCTTAATGCACACCGGGGAGCTGTTTTTT. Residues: CASSLMHTGELFF.

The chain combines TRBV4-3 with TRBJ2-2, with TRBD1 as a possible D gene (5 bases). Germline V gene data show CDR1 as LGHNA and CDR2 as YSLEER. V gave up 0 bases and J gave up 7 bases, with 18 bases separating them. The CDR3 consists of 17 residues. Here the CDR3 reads CASSQEWRQLIVGELFF. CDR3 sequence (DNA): TGCGCCAGCAGCCAAGAGTGGCGACAGCTGATAGTCGGGGAGCTGTTTTTT.

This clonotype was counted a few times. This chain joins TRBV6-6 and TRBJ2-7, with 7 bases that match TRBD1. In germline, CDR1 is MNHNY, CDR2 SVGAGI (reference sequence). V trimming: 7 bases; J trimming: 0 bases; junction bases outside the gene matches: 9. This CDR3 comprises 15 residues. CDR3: CASNRGGPSSYEQYF. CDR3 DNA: TGTGCCAGCAACCGAGGGGGCCCGAGCTCCTACGAGCAGTACTTC.

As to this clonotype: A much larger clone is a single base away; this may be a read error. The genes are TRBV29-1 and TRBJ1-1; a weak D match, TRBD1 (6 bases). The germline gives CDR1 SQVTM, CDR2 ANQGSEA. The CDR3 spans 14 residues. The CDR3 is CCAVLQGGGTEAFF. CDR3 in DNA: TGCTGCGCAGTCCTCCAGGGAGGGGGCACTGAAGCTTTCTTT.

This CDR3 is CASSHSGDRVNEQFF. CDR3 coding DNA: TGCGCCAGCAGCCATTCCGGGGACAGGGTTAATGAGCAGTTCTTC. The chain recombines TRBV4-1 with TRBJ2-1, with 9 bases that match TRBD1. J lost 7 bases, V lost 3 bases, and 7 bases had no gene match. Germline assignment: CDR1 MGHRA and CDR2 YSYEKL. The CDR3 covers 15 residues.

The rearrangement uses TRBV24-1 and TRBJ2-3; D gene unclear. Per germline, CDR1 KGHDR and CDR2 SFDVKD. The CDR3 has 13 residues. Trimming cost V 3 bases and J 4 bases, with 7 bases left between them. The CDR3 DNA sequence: TGTGCCACCAGTGATACTACTTCAGATACGCAGTATTTT. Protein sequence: CATSDTTSDTQYF.